Below are 9 T cell receptor beta chains sequenced from a single sample in a study of identical twins' blood T cells. TCRdb called the 5' RACE reads again in MiXCR, with one record for every CDR3 protein. The sample holds a few hundred thousand distinct CDR3 sequences, about 28% seen once. Sequenced sample: PBMCs. Receptors originate from a woman between 18 and 50 years old in good health.

This clonotype was seen a single time. At one end the junction does not follow the germline gene, possibly because of a read error. CDR3: CAGSRGSSGRNEQFF. The DNA of the CDR3 is TGTGCCGGCAGCCGGGGGAGTAGCGGGAGAAATGAGCAGTTCTTC. The genes are TRBV5-4 and TRBJ2-1; TRBD2 agrees at 9 bases. In germline, CDR1 is SGHNT, CDR2 YYREEE (reference sequence). This CDR3 spans 15 amino acids.

This clonotype was detected a few times. The rearrangement links TRBV7-8 to TRBJ1-4; D is unclear. Deletions cut 7 bases from V and 8 bases from J, with 11 bases between. CDR1 and CDR2 (germline): SGHVS, FQNEAQ. The CDR3 loop spans 12 amino acids. CDR3 DNA: TGTGCCAGCAAACGGGGAGAGGAAAAACTGTTTTTT. Protein product: CASKRGEEKLFF.

The table lists this clonotype with a few counts. V gene TRBV5-6 combines with J gene TRBJ1-5; 8 nucleotides line up with TRBD1. This CDR3 has 16 amino acids. Germline values: CDR1 SGHDT, CDR2 YYEEEE. V shed 4 bases and J 6 bases; nucleotides not matched to a gene: 12. The CDR3 spells CASSLTTGARLQPQHF. CDR3 coding DNA: TGTGCCAGCAGCCTCACGACAGGGGCGCGACTTCAGCCCCAGCATTTT. Using reference TRBV5-6 and TRBJ1-5 for the parts outside the CDR3, the full variable domain is DAGVTQSPTHLIKTRGQQVTLRCSPKSGHDTVSWYQQALGQGPQFIFQYYEEEERQRGNFPDRFSGHQFPNYSSELNVNALLLGDSALYLCASSLTTGARLQPQHFGDGTRLSIL.

The genes are TRBV11-2 and TRBJ1-5; D gene ambiguous. This CDR3 contains 14 residues. The germline V gene encodes CDR1 SGHAT and CDR2 FQNNGV. V lost 0 bases, J lost 3 bases, and 6 bases lay in between. CDR3 amino acids: CASSLECHNQPQHF. DNA of the CDR3: TGTGCCAGCAGCTTAGAGTGTCACAATCAGCCCCAGCATTTT.

This rearrangement joins TRBV5-6 to TRBJ2-4; no reliable D call. CDR1 and CDR2 (germline): SGHDT, YYEEEE. The CDR3 is 13 amino acids. V was pared by 0 bases and J by 8 bases, with 9 bases between. The CDR3 nucleotides read TGTGCCAGCAGCTTGGCGGGCGGCGACATTCAGTACTTC. This codes for CASSLAGGDIQYF.

The rearrangement joins TRBV7-2 to TRBJ1-1, with D maybe TRBD1 (5 bases). There are 14 residues in the CDR3. The V and J ends lost 2 bases and 4 bases respectively, with 11 bases between them. CDR1 is SGHTA, CDR2 FQGNSA, per germline. This CDR3 is CASSLSGAATEAFF. The CDR3 bases are TGTGCCAGCAGCTTATCCGGGGCGGCCACTGAAGCTTTCTTT.

The chain carries TRBV4-3 and TRBJ2-7; 10 bases map to TRBD2. With 0 bases clipped from V and 5 bases from J, the junction kept 10 bases outside the gene matches. CDR3 length: 17 residues. CDR1 LGHNA and CDR2 YSLEER come from the germline V gene. CDR3 sequence (DNA): TGCGCCAGCAGCCAAGATTGGGCTAGCGGGAGATCAAACGAGCAGTACTTC. Protein: CASSQDWASGRSNEQYF.

The chain has TRBV20-1 and TRBJ2-1; 8 bases fit TRBD1. Germline lookup yields CDR1 DFQATT and CDR2 SNEGSKA (reference sequence). With 5 bases clipped from V and 8 bases from J, the junction kept 14 bases outside the gene matches. This CDR3 contains 15 residues. DNA for the CDR3: TGCAGTGCTGCGGGGTACAGGGGGAATGTCTATGAGCAGTTCTTC. It is translated as CSAAGYRGNVYEQFF.

This clonotype appeared a few times. The rearrangement uses TRBV7-2 and TRBJ1-4; TRBD1 might be the D (6 bases). The CDR3 totals 15 residues. Trimming took off 3 bases at V and 2 bases at J, with 10 bases between the two ends. Germline V gene sequence: CDR1 SGHTA, CDR2 FQGNSA. The CDR3 here is CASSFADSTNEKLFF. The CDR3, as DNA: TGTGCCAGCAGCTTCGCGGACAGTACTAATGAAAAACTGTTTTTT. Combining the CDR3 with reference TRBV7-2 and TRBJ1-4 gives the whole variable domain GAGVSQSPSNKVTEKGKDVELRCDPISGHTALYWYRQSLGQGLEFLIYFQGNSAPDKSGLPSDRFSAERTGGSVSTLTIQRTQQEDSAVYLCASSFADSTNEKLFFGSGTQLSVL.